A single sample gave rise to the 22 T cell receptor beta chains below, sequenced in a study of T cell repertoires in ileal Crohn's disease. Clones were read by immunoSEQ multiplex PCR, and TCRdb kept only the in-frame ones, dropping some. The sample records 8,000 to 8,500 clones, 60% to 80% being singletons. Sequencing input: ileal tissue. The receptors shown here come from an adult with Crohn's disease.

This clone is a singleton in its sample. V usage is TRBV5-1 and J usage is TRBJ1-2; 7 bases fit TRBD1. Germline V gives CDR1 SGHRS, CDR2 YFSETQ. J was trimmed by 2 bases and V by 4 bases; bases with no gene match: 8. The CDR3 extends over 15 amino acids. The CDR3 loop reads CASSRDPTGNYGYTF. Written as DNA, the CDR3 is TGCGCCAGCAGCCGAGACCCGACAGGGAACTATGGCTACACCTTC.

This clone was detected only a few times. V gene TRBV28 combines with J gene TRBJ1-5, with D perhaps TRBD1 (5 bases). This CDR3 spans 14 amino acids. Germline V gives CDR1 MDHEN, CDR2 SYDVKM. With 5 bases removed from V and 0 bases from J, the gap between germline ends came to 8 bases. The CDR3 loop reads CASSDSNSNQPQHF. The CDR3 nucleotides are TGTGCCAGCAGTGACAGTAATAGCAATCAGCCCCAGCATTTT.

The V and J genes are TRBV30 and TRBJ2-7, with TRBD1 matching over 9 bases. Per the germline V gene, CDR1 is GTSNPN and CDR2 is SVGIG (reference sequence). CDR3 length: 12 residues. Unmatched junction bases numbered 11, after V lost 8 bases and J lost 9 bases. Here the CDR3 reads CAGDRENNWQYF. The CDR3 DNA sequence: TGTGCCGGGGACAGGGAAAATAATTGGCAGTACTTC.

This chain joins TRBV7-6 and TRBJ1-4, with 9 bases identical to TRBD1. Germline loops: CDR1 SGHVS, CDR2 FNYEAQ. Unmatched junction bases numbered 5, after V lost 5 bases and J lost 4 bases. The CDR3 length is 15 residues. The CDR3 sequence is CASSVRTGVNEKLFF. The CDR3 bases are TGTGCCAGCAGCGTCCGGACAGGGGTTAATGAAAAACTGTTTTTT.

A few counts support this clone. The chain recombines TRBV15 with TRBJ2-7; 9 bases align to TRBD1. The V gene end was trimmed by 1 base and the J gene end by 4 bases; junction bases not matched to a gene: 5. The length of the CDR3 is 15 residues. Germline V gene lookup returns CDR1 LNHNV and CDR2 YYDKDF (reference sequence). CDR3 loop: CATSRVGTGTYEQYF. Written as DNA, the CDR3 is TGTGCCACCAGCAGAGTAGGGACAGGGACGTACGAGCAGTACTTC.

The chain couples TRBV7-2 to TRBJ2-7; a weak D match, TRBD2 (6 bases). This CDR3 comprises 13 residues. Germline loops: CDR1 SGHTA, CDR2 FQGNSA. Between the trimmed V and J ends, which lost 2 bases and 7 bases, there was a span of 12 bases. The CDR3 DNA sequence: TGTGCCAGCAGCTTAAGGCGGGGTGGGGAGCAGTACTTC. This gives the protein CASSLRRGGEQYF.

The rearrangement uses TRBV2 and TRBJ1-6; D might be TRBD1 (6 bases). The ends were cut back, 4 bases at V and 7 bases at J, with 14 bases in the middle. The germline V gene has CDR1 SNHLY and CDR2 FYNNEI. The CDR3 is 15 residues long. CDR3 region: CASSGWTAENSPLHF. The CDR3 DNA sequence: TGTGCCAGCAGTGGCTGGACAGCCGAAAATTCACCCCTCCACTTT.

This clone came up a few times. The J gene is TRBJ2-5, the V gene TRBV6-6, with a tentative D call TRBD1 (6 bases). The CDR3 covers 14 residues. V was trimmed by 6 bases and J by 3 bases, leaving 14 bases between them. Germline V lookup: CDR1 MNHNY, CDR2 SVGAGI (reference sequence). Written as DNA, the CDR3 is TGTGCCAGCAGCCCTAGCAACAGGGAAGAGACCCAGTACTTC. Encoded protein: CASSPSNREETQYF.

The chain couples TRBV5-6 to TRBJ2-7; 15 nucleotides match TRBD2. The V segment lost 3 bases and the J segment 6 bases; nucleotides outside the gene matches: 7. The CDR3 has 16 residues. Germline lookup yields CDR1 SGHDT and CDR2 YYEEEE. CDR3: CASSWGGLAGGPEQYF. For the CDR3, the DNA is TGTGCCAGCAGCTGGGGCGGACTAGCGGGGGGGCCCGAGCAGTACTTC. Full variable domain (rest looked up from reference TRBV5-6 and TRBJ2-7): DAGVTQSPTHLIKTRGQQVTLRCSPKSGHDTVSWYQQALGQGPQFIFQYYEEEERQRGNFPDRFSGHQFPNYSSELNVNALLLGDSALYLCASSWGGLAGGPEQYFGPGTRLTVT.

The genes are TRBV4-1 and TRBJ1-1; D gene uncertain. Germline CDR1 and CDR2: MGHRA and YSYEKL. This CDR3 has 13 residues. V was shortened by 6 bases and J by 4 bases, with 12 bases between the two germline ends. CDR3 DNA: TGCGCCAGCAGGCATTTAGGCGGCACTGAAGCTTTCTTT. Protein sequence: CASRHLGGTEAFF.

The CDR3 region is CASSPQEGGLANYGYTF. CDR3 DNA: TGTGCCAGCTCACCACAGGAAGGGGGATTAGCTAACTATGGCTACACCTTC. The chain employs TRBV18 and TRBJ1-2; TRBD1 might be the D (6 bases). The CDR3 is 17 residues long. V was shortened by 1 base and J by 0 bases, with 15 bases between the two germline ends. The germline gives CDR1 KGHSH, CDR2 LQKENI.

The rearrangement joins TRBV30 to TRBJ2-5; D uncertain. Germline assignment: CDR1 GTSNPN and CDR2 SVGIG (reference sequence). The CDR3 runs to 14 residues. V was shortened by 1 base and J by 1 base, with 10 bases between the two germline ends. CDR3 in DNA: TGTGCCTGGAGTGGAGGCGGTCCCCAAGAGACCCAGTACTTC. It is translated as CAWSGGGPQETQYF.

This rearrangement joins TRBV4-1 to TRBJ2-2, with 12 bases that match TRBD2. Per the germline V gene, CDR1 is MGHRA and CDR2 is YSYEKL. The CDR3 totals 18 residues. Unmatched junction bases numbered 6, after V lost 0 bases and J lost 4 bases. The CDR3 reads CASSQDTTSGGPTGELFF. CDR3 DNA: TGCGCCAGCAGCCAAGATACGACTAGCGGGGGACCCACCGGGGAGCTGTTTTTT.

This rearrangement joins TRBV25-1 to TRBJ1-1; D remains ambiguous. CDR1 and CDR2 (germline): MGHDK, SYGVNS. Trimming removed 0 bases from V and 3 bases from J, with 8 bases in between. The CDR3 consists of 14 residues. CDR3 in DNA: TGTGCCAGCAGTGAATATGAGGGAGACACTGAAGCTTTCTTT. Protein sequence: CASSEYEGDTEAFF.

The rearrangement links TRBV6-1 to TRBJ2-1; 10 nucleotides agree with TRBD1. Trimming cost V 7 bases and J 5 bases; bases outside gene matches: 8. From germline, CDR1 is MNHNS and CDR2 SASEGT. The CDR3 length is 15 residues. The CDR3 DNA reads TGTGCCAGCAAACGAGGGACAGGGGCCAACAATGAGCAGTTCTTC. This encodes CASKRGTGANNEQFF.

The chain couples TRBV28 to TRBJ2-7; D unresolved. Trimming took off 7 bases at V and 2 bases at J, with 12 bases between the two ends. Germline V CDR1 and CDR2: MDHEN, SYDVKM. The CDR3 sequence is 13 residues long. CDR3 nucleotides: TGTGCCAGCATGTCGGGTCTGACCTACGAGCAGTACTTC. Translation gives CASMSGLTYEQYF.

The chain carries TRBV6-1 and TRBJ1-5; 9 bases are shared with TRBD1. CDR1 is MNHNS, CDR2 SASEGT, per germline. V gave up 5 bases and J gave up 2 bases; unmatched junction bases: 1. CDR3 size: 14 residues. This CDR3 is CASSRTGGNQPQHF. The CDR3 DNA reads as TGTGCCAGCAGTAGGACAGGGGGCAATCAGCCCCAGCATTTT.

The CDR3 nucleotides read TGTGCCAGCAGTTACTCGTCTAGCGGGGGGGTAGATACGCAGTATTTT. It codes for CASSYSSSGGVDTQYF. The chain recombines TRBV6-5 with TRBJ2-3, with 12 bases that match TRBD2. The trim removed 0 bases at V and 5 bases at J, leaving 3 bases unmatched. This CDR3 comprises 16 residues. CDR1 is MNHEY, CDR2 SVGAGI, per germline.

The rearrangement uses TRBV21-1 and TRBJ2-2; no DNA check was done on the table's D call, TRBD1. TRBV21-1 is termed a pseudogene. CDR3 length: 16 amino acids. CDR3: CASSPLSQENTGELFF. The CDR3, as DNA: TGTGCCAGCAGTCCATTATCACAGGAGAACACCGGGGAGCTGTTTTTT.

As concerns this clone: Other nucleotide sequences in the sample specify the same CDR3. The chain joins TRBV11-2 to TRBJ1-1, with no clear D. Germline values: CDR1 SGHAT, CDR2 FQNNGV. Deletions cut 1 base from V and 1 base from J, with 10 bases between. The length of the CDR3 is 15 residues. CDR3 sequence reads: CASSLVEGRNTEAFF. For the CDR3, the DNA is TGTGCCAGCAGCTTAGTGGAGGGAAGGAACACTGAAGCTTTCTTT.

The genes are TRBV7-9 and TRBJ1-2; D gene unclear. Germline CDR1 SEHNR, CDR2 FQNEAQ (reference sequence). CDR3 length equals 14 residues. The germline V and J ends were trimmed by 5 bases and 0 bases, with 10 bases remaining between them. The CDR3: CASSRLGANYGYTF. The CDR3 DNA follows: TGTGCCAGCAGCCGATTGGGAGCTAACTATGGCTACACCTTC.

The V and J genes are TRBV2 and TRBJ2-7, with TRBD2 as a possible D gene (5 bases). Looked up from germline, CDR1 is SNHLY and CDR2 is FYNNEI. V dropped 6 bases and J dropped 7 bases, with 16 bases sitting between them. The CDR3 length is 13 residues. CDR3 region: CASSPGPSGEQYF. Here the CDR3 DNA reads TGTGCCAGCAGCCCCGGACCCTCGGGAGAGCAGTACTTC.